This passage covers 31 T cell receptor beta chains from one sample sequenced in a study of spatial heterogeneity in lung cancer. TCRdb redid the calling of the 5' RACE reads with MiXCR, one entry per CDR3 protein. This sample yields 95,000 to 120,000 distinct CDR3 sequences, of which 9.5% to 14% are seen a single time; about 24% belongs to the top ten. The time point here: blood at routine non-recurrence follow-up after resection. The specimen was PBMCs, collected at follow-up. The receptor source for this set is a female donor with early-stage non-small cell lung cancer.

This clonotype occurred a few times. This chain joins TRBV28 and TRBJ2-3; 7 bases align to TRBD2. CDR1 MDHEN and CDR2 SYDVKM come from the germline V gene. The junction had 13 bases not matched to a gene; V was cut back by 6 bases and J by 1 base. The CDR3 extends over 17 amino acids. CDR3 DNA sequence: TGTGCCAGCAGCTCGGGGGGACCTCTTTCTGGCACAGATACGCAGTATTTT. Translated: CASSSGGPLSGTDTQYF.

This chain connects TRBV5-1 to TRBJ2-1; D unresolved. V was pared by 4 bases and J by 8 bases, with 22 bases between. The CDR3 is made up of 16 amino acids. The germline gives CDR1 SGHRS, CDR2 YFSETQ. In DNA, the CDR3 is TGCGCCAGCAGCGTCCCCCGAGACGACCTGTGGGATGAGCAGTTCTTC. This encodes CASSVPRDDLWDEQFF.

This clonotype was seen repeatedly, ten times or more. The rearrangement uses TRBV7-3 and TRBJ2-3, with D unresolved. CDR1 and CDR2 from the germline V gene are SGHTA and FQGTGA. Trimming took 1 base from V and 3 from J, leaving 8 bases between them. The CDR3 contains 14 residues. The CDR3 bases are TGTGCCAGCAGCTTAAATGGAGTGACAGATACGCAGTATTTT. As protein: CASSLNGVTDTQYF.

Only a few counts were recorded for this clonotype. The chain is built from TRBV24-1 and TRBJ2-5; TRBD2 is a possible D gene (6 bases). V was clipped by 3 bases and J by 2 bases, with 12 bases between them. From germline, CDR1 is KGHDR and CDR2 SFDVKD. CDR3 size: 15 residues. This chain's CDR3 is CATSDHRDSQETQYF. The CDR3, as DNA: TGTGCCACCAGTGATCACCGGGACTCACAAGAGACCCAGTACTTC.

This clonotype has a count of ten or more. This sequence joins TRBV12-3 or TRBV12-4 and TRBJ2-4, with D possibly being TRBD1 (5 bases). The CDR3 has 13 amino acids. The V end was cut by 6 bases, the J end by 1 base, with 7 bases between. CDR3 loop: CASRGAAKNIQYF. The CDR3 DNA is TGTGCCAGCAGAGGGGCCGCCAAAAACATTCAGTACTTC.

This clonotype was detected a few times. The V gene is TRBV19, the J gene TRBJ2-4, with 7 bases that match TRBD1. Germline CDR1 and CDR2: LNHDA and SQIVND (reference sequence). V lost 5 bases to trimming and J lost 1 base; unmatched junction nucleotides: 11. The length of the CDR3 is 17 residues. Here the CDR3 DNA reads TGTGCCAGTAGTCCCCGGAACAAACAGGGGGCCAAAAACATTCAGTACTTC. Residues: CASSPRNKQGAKNIQYF. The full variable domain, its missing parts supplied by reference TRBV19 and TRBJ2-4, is DGGITQSPKYLFRKEGQNVTLSCEQNLNHDAMYWYRQDPGQGLRLIYYSQIVNDFQKGDIAEGYSVSREKKESFPLTVTSAQKNPTAFYLCASSPRNKQGAKNIQYFGAGTRLSVL.

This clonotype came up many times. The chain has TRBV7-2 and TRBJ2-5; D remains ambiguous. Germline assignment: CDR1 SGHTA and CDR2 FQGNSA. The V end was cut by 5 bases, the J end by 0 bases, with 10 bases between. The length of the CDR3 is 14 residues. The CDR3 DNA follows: TGTGCCAGCAGCAAATTTGGAAACCAAGAGACCCAGTACTTC. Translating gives CASSKFGNQETQYF.

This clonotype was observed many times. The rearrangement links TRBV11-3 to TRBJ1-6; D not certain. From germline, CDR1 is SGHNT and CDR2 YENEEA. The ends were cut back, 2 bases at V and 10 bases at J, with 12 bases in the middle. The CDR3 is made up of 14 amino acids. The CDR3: CASSLSSERSPLHF. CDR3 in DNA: TGTGCCAGCAGCTTATCGTCAGAGCGATCACCCCTCCACTTT.

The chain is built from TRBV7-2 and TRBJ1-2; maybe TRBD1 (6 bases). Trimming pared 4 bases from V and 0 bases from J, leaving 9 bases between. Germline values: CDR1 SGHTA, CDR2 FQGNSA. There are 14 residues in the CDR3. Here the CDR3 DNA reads TGTGCCAGCAGCTCGACAGGCACTAACTATGGCTACACCTTC. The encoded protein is CASSSTGTNYGYTF. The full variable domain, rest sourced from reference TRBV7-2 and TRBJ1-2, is GAGVSQSPSNKVTEKGKDVELRCDPISGHTALYWYRQSLGQGLEFLIYFQGNSAPDKSGLPSDRFSAERTGGSVSTLTIQRTQQEDSAVYLCASSSTGTNYGYTFGSGTRLTVV.

CDR3 bases: TGCAGTGCTAGAAGACTACACCGTCAAGGGGGCAATGAGCAGTTCTTC. Encoded protein: CSARRLHRQGGNEQFF. V gene TRBV20-1 combines with J gene TRBJ2-1, with TRBD1 as a possible D gene (6 bases). The length of the CDR3 is 16 residues. Trimming took 2 bases from V and 6 from J, leaving 20 bases between them. Germline V gene data show CDR1 as DFQATT and CDR2 as SNEGSKA (reference sequence).

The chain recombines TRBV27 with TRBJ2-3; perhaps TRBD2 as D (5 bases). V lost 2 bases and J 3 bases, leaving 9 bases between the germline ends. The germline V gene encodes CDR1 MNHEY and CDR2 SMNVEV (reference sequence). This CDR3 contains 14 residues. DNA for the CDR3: TGTGCCAGCAGTTTAGACCTAGCAACAGATACGCAGTATTTT. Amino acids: CASSLDLATDTQYF.

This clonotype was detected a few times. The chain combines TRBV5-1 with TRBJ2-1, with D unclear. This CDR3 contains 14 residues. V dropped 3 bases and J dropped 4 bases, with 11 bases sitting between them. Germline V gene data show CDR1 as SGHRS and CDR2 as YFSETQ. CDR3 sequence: CASSSRAGYNEQFF. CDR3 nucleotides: TGCGCCAGCAGCTCTAGGGCCGGGTACAATGAGCAGTTCTTC.

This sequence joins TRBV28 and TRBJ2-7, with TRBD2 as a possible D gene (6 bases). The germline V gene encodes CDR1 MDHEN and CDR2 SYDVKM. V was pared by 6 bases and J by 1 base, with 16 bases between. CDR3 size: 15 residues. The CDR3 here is CASSPYRERSYEQYF. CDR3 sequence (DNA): TGTGCCAGCAGCCCATACCGGGAGAGGTCCTACGAGCAGTACTTC. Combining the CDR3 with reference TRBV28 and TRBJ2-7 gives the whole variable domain DVKVTQSSRYLVKRTGEKVFLECVQDMDHENMFWYRQDPGLGLRLIYFSYDVKMKEKGDIPEGYSVSREKKERFSLILESASTNQTSMYLCASSPYRERSYEQYFGPGTRLTVT.

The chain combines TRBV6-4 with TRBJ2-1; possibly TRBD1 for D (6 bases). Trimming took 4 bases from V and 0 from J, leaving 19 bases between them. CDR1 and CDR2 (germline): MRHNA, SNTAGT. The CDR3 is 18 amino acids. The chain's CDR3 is CASSASSRTESSYNEQFF. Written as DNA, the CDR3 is TGTGCCAGCAGTGCATCCTCAAGGACAGAGAGCTCCTACAATGAGCAGTTCTTC.

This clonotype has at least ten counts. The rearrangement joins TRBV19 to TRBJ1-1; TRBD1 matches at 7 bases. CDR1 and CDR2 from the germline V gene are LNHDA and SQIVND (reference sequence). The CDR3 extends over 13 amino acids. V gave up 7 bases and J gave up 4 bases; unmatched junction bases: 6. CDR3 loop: CASNTGASTEAFF. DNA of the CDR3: TGTGCCAGTAATACAGGGGCATCCACTGAAGCTTTCTTT.

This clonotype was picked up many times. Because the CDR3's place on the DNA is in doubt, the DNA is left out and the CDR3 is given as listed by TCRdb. CDR3 in amino acids: CASSNLKDSGKVGPGSCFF. This sequence joins TRBV21-1 and TRBJ2-2; whether TRBD2, the table's D call, matches the DNA was not checked. TRBV21-1 constitutes a pseudogene. From its first to its last residue, the CDR3 has 19 amino acids.

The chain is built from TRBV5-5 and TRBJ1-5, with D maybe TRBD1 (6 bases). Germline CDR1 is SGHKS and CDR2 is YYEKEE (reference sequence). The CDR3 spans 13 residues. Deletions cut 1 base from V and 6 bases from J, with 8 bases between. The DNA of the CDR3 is TGTGCCAGCAGCTTGCTCAGGGGTCAGCCCCAGCATTTT. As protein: CASSLLRGQPQHF. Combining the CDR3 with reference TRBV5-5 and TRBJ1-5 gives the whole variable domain DAGVTQSPTHLIKTRGQQVTLRCSPISGHKSVSWYQQVLGQGPQFIFQYYEKEERGRGNFPDRFSARQFPNYSSELNVNALLLGDSALYLCASSLLRGQPQHFGDGTRLSIL.

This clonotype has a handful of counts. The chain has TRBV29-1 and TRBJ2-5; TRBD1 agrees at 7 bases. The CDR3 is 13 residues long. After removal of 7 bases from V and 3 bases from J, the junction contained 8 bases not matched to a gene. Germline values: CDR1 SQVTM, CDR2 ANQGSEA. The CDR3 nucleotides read TGCAGCGGCGGTGACAGGGCTAAAGAGACCCAGTACTTC. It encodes CSGGDRAKETQYF.

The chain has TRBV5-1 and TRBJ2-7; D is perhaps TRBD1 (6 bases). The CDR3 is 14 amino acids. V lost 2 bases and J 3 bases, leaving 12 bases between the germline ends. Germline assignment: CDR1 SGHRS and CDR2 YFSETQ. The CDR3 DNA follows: TGCGCCAGCAGCTTCCGGGACACGCACTACGAGCAGTACTTC. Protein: CASSFRDTHYEQYF. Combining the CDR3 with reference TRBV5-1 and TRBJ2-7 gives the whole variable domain KAGVTQTPRYLIKTRGQQVTLSCSPISGHRSVSWYQQTPGQGLQFLFEYFSETQRNKGNFPGRFSGRQFSNSRSEMNVSTLELGDSALYLCASSFRDTHYEQYFGPGTRLTVT.

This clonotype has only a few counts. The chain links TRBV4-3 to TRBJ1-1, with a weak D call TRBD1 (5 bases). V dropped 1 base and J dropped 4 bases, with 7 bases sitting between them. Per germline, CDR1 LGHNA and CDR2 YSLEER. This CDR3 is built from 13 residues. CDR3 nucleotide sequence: TGCGCCAGCAGCCAAGTGAGGGGCACTGAAGCTTTCTTT. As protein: CASSQVRGTEAFF.

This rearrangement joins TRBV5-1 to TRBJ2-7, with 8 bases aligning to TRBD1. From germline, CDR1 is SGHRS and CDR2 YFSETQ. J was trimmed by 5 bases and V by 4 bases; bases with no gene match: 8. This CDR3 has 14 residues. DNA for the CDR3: TGCGCCAGCAGCCCAGGGGACAGGCGCGACGAGCAGTACTTC. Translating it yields CASSPGDRRDEQYF.

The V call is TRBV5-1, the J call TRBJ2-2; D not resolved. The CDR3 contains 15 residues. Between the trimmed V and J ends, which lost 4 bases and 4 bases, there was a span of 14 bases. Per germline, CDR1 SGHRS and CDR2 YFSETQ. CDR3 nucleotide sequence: TGCGCCAGCAGCCCCTATAACGCCCTCACCGGGGAGCTGTTTTTT. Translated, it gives CASSPYNALTGELFF.

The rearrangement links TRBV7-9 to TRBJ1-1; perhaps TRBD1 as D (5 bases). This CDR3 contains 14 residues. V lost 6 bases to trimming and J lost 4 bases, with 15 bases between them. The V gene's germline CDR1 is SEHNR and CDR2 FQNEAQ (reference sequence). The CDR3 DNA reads TGTGCCAGCAGGGAGACCCAGGGAGGCACTGAAGCTTTCTTT. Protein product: CASRETQGGTEAFF.

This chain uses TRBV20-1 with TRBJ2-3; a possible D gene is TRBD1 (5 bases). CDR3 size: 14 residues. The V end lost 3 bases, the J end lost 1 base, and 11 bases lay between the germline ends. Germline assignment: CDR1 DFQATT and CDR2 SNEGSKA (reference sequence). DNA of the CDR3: TGCAGTGCTAGGAAGGGGCAAGGCACAGATACGCAGTATTTT. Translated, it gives CSARKGQGTDTQYF.

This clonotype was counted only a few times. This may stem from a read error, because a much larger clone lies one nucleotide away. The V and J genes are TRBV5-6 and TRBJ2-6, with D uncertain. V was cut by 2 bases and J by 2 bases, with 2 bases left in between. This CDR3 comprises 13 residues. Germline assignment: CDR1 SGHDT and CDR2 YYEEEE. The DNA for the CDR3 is TGTGCCAGCAGCTTCACTGGGGCCAACGTCCTGACTTTC. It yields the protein CASSFTGANVLTF.

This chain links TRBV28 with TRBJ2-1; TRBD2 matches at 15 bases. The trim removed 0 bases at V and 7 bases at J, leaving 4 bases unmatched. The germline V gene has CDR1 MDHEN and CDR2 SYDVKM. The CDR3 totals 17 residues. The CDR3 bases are TGTGCCAGCAGTTTATGGGGGACTAGCGGGAGGTTGAATGAGCAGTTCTTC. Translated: CASSLWGTSGRLNEQFF.

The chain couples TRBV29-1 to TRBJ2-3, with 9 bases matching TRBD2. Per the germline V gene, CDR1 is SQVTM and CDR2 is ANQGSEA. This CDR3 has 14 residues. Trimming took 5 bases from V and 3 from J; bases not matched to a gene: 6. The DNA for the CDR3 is TGCAGCGTTAGTAGCGGGAGTATGACAGATACGCAGTATTTT. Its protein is CSVSSGSMTDTQYF.

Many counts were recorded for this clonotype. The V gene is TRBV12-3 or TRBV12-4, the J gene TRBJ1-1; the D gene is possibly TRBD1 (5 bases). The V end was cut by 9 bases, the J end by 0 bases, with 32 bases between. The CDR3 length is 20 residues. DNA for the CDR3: TGTGCCAGTCGTATCCAGCCATACAGCCGATCCGAGGGGTTGAACACTGAAGCTTTCTTT. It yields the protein CASRIQPYSRSEGLNTEAFF.

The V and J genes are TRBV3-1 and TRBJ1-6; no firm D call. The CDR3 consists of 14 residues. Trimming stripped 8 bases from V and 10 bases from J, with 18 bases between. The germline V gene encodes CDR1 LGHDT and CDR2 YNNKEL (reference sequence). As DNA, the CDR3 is TGTGCCAGCCGGGGTGAATACGGTCGATCACCCCTCCACTTT. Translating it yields CASRGEYGRSPLHF.

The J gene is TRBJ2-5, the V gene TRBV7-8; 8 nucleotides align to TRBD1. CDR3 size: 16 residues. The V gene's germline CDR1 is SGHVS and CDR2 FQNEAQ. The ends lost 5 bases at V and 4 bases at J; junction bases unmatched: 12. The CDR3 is CASSLAPGQGVETQYF. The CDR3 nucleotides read TGTGCCAGCAGCCTCGCTCCAGGACAGGGAGTAGAGACCCAGTACTTC.

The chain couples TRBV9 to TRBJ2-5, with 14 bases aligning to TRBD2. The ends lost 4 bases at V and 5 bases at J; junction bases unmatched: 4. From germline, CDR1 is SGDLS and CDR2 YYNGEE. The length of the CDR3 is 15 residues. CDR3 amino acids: CASSKGLAGVETQYF. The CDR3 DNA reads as TGTGCCAGCAGCAAGGGACTAGCGGGAGTGGAGACCCAGTACTTC.